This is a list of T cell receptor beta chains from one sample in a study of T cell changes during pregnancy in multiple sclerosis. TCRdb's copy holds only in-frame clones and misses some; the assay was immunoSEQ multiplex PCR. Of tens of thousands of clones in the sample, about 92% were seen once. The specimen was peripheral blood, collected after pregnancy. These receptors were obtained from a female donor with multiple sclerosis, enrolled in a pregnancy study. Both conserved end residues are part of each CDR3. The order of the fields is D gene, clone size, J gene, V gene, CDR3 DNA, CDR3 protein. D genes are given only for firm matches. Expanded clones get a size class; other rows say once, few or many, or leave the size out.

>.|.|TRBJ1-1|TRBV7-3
TGTGCCAGCAGCTCAGGGGTGACCACTGAAGCTTTCTTT
CASSSGVTTEAFF
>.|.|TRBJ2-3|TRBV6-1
TGTGCCACCCCTCCGGACAGTCTCCCAGATACGCAGTATTTT
CATPPDSLPDTQYF
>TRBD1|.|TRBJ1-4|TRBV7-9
TGTGCCAGCAGCCCCGGACAGGCTAATGAAAAACTGTTTTTT
CASSPGQANEKLFF
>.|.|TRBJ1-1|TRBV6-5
TGTGCCAGCAGTTACGCAGCGAGAGCGAACACTGAAGCTTTCTTT
CASSYAARANTEAFF
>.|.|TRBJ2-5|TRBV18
TGTGCCAGCTCACCGTCGGGGGTTGGAGAGACCCAGTACTTC
CASSPSGVGETQYF
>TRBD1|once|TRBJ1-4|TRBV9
TGTGCCAGCAGCGTCGGGCAGGGGGATGAAAAACTGTTTTTT
CASSVGQGDEKLFF
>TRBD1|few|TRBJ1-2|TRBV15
TGTGCCACCAGCATACGACAGGGGGGCGTGGGGGCGCACACCTTC
CATSIRQGGVGAHTF
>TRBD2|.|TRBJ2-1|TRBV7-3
TGTGCCAGCAGCTTACTGGCGGGGGGCCACAATGAGCAGTTCTTC
CASSLLAGGHNEQFF
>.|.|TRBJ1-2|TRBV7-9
TGTGCCAGCAGCTTAAACTCAGGGGCCGTTGGCTACACCTTC
CASSLNSGAVGYTF
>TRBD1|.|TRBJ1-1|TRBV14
TGTGCCAGCAACCCGGTCGGGACAGGGCCGGCGGACACTGAAGCTTTCTTT
CASNPVGTGPADTEAFF
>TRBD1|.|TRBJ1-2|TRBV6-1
TGTGCCAGCAGTCCCGGACAGGTCTATGGCTACACCTTC
CASSPGQVYGYTF
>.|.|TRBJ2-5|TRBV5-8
TGTGCCAGCAGCCCAGGGGGGCTCGGAGAGACCCAGTACTTC
CASSPGGLGETQYF
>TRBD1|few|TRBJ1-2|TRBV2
TGTGCCAGCAGTGGGCAGGGGGCGAACGGCTACACCTTC
CASSGQGANGYTF
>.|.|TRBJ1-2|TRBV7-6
TGTGCCAGCAGCCGCGGACTGAACTATGGCTACACCTTC
CASSRGLNYGYTF
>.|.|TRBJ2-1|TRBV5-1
TGCGCCAGCAGCTTTCCGCGAGGCTCCTACAATGAGCAGTTCTTC
CASSFPRGSYNEQFF
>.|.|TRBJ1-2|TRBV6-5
TGTGCCAGCAGTTACTCCGAGGGTTTGGGTGGCTACACCTTC
CASSYSEGLGGYTF
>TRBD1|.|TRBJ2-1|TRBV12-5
TGTGCTAGTGGTTTGGGGCAGGGGGCAGTCAATGAGCAGTTCTTC
CASGLGQGAVNEQFF
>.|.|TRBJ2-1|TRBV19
TGTGCCAGTAGTGGGGGCGGGTACAATGAGCAGTTCTTC
CASSGGGYNEQFF
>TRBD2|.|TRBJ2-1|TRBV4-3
TGCGCCAGCAGCCAAGATTCAGCGGGGGATATATACAATGAGCAGTTCTTC
CASSQDSAGDIYNEQFF
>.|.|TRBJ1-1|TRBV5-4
TGTGCCAGCAGCACCGGCGTGACAGCGAACACTGAAGCTTTCTTT
CASSTGVTANTEAFF